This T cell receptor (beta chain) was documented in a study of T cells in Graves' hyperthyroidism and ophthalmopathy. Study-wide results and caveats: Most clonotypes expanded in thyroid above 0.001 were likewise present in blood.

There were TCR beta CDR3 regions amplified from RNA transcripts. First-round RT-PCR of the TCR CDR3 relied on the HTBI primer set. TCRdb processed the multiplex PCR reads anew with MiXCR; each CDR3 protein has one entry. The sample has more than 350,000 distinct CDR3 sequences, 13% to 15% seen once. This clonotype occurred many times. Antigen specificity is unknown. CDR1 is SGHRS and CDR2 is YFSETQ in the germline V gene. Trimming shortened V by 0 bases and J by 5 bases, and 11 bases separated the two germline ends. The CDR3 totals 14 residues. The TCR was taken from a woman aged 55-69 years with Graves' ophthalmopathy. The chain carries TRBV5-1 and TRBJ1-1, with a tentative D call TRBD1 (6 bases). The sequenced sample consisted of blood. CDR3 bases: TGCGCCAGCAGCTTGGGTCAGGGGAGGACTGAAGCTTTCTTT. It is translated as CASSLGQGRTEAFF. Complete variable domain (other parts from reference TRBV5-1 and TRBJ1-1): KAGVTQTPRYLIKTRGQQVTLSCSPISGHRSVSWYQQTPGQGLQFLFEYFSETQRNKGNFPGRFSGRQFSNSRSEMNVSTLELGDSALYLCASSLGQGRTEAFFGQGTRLTVV.